This T cell receptor beta chain derives from a study of blood T cell repertoires in COVID-19. Study-level information: Collection of acute and convalescent COVID-19 samples took place in the United States, Italy and Spain.

Method: immunoSEQ multiplex PCR; TCRdb's copy keeps in-frame clones and lacks some. The table has more than 200,000 clones, approximately 86% seen once. Trimming removed 5 bases from V and 4 bases from J; junction bases left unmatched: 10. The CDR3 consists of 16 residues. Germline CDR1 is MRHNA and CDR2 is SNTAGT. The chain carries TRBV6-4 and TRBJ2-1, with 8 bases fitting TRBD1. Sequencing was carried out using peripheral blood. The TCR originated in a man aged 25 to 40 with active or convalescent COVID-19. CDR3 nucleotides: TGTGCCAGCAGTCAAGAATATGACAGGGGATACAATGAGCAGTTCTTC. Translation gives CASSQEYDRGYNEQFF.